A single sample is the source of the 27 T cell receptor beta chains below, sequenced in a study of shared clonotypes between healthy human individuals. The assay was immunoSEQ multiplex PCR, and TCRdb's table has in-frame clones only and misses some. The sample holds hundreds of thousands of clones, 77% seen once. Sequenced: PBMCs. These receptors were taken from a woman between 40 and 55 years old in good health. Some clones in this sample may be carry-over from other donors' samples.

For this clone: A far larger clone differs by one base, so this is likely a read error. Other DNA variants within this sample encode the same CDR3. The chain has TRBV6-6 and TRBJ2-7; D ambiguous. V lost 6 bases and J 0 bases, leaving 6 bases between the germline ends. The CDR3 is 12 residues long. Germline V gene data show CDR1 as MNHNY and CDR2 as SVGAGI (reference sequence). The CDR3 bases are TGTGCCAGCAGCCAGTCCTCCTACGAGCAGTACTTC. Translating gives CASSQSSYEQYF.

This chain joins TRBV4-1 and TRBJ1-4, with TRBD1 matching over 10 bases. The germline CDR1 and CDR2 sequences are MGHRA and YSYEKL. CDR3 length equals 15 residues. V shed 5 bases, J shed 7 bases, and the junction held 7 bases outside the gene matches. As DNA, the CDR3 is TGCGCCAGCAGCACCACCGGGACAGGGGCTGAAAAACTGTTTTTT. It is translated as CASSTTGTGAEKLFF.

This CDR3 reads CASSPGSVNDNQPQHF. CDR3 in DNA: TGTGCCAGCAGTCCTGGGAGCGTGAATGACAATCAGCCCCAGCATTTT. The V gene is TRBV27, the J gene TRBJ1-5, with unresolved D. Trimming took 5 bases from V and 3 from J, leaving 17 bases between them. The CDR3 is 16 amino acids. CDR1 is MNHEY and CDR2 is SMNVEV in the germline V gene (reference sequence).

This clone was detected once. Here the CDR3 reads CASSSGASAVGEQYF. In DNA, the CDR3 is TGTGCCAGCAGCTCAGGGGCTAGCGCAGTGGGTGAGCAGTACTTC. The V call is TRBV7-6, the J call TRBJ2-7; D is possibly TRBD1 or TRBD2 (6 bases each). V lost 4 bases, J lost 7 bases, and 20 bases lay in between. Germline V gene data show CDR1 as SGHVS and CDR2 as FNYEAQ. The CDR3 sequence is 15 residues long.

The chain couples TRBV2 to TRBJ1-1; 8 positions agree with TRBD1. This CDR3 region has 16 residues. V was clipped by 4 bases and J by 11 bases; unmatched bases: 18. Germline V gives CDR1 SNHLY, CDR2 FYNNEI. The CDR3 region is CASSVVQGADGVLAFF. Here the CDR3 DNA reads TGTGCCAGCAGTGTGGTGCAGGGGGCCGATGGGGTCCTTGCTTTCTTT.

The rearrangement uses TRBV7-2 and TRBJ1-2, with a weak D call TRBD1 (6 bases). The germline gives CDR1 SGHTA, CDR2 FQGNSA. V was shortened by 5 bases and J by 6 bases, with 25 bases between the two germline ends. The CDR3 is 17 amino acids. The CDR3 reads CASSPAAGTPTSNGYTF. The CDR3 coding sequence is TGTGCCAGCAGCCCGGCGGCAGGGACACCGACGTCGAATGGCTACACCTTC.

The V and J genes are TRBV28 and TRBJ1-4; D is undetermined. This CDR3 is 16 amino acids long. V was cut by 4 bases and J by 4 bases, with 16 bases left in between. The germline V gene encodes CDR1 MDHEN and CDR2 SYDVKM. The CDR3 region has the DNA TGTGCCAGCAGTTCTCTTCACCCTATTATTAATGAAAAACTGTTTTTT. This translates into CASSSLHPIINEKLFF.

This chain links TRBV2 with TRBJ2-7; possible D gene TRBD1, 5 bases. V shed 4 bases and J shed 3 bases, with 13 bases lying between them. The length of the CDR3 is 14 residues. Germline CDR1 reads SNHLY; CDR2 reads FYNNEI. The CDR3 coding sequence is TGTGCCAGCAGTGCGTTGCGACAGAACTACGAGCAGTACTTC. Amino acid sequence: CASSALRQNYEQYF. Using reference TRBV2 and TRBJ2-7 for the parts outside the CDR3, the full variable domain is EPEVTQTPSHQVTQMGQEVILRCVPISNHLYFYWYRQILGQKVEFLVSFYNNEISEKSEIFDDQFSVERPDGSNFTLKIRSTKLEDSAMYFCASSALRQNYEQYFGPGTRLTVT.

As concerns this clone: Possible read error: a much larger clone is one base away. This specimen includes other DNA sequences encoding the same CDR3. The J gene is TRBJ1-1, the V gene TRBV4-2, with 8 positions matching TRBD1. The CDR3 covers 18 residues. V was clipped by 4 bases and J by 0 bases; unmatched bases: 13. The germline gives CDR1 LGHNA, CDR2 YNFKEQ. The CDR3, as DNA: TGTGCCAGCAGCCCGCCGGGCGGGACAGGAGGGATGAACACTGAAGCTTTCTTT. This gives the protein CASSPPGGTGGMNTEAFF.

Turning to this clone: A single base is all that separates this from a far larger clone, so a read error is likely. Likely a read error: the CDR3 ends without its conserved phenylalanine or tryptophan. Here the CDR3 reads CASSPPLGNTEAFS. The CDR3 DNA sequence: TGTGCCAGCAGCCCCCCCCTAGGGAACACTGAAGCTTTCTCT. The gene calls are TRBV4-2 and TRBJ1-1; no definite D call. Germline V gene sequence: CDR1 LGHNA, CDR2 YNFKEQ. This CDR3 comprises 14 residues. Between the trimmed V and J ends, which lost 4 bases and 1 base, there was a span of 10 bases.

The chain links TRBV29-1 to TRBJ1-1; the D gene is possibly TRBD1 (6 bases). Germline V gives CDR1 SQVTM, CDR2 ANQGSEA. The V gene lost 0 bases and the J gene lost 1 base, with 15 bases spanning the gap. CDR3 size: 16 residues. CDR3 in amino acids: CSVEELQRGGNTEAFF. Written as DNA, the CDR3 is TGCAGCGTTGAAGAGCTCCAGAGGGGGGGGAACACTGAAGCTTTCTTT.

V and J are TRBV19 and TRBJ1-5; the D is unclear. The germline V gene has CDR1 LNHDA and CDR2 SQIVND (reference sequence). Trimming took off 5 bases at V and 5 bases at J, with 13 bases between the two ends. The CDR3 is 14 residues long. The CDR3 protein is CASSGRTVDQPQHF. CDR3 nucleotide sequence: TGTGCCAGTAGTGGGCGGACGGTGGATCAGCCCCAGCATTTT. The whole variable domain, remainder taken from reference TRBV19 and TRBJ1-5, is DGGITQSPKYLFRKEGQNVTLSCEQNLNHDAMYWYRQDPGQGLRLIYYSQIVNDFQKGDIAEGYSVSREKKESFPLTVTSAQKNPTAFYLCASSGRTVDQPQHFGDGTRLSIL.

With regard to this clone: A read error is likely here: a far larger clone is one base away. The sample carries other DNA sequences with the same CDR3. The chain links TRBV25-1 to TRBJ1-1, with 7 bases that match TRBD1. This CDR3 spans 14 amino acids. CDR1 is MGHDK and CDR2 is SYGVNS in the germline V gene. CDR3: CASSGDRANTEAFF. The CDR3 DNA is TGTGCCAGCAGTGGGGACAGAGCGAACACTGAAGCTTTCTTC.

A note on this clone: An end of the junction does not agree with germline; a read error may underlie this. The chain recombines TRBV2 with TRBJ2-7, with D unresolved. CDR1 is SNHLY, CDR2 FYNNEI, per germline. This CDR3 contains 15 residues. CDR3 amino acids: CASSSPASGSHEQYF. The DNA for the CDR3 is TGTGCCAGCAGTTCCCCCGCGAGTGGCTCCCACGAGCAGTACTTC.

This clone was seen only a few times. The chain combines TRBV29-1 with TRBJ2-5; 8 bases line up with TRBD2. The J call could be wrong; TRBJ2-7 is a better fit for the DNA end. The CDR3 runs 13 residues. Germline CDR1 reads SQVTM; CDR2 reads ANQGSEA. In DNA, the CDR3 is TGCAGCGTAGGGGCGCTAGCGGGTCCCGAGCAGTACTTC. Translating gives CSVGALAGPEQYF.

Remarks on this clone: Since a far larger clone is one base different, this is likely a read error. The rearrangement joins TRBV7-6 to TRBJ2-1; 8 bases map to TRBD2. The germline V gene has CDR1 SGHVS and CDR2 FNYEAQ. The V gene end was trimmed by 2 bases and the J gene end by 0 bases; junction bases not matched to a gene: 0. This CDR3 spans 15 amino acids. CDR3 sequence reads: CASSLSGSSYNEQFF. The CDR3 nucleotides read TGTGCCAGCAGCTTAAGCGGGAGCTCCTACAATGAGCAGTTCTTC.

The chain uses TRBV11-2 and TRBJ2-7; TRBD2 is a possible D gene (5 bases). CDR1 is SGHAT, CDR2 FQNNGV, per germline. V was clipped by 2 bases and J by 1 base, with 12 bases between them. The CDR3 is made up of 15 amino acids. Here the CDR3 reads CASSLQGSPSYEQYF. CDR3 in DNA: TGTGCCAGCAGCTTACAAGGGAGCCCATCCTACGAGCAGTACTTC.

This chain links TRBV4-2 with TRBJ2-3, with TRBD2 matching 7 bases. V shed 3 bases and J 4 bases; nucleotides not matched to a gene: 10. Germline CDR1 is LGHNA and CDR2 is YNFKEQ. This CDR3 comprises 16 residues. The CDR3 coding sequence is TGTGCCAGCAGCCAGGCAGAGGGAGGGCCGGCAGATACGCAGTATTTT. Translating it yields CASSQAEGGPADTQYF.

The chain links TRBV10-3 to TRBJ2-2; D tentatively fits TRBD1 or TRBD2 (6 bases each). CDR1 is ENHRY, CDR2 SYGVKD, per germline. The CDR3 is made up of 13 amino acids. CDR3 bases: TGTGCGGGGGCGGGATCGGACACCGGGGAGCTGTTTTTT. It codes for CAGAGSDTGELFF.

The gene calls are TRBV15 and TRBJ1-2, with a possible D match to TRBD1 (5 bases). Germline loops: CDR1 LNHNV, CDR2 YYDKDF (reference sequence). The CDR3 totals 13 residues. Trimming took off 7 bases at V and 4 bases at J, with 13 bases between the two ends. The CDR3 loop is CATNQGPRYGYTF. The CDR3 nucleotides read TGTGCCACCAATCAGGGACCGCGCTATGGCTACACCTTC.

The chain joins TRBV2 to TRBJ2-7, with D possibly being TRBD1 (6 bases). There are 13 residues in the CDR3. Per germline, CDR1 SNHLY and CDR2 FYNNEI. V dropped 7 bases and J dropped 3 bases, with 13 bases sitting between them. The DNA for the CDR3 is TGTGCCAGCACTTGGACAGAAAACTACGAGCAGTACTTC. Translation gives CASTWTENYEQYF. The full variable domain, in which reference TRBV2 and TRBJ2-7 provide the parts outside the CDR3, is EPEVTQTPSHQVTQMGQEVILRCVPISNHLYFYWYRQILGQKVEFLVSFYNNEISEKSEIFDDQFSVERPDGSNFTLKIRSTKLEDSAMYFCASTWTENYEQYFGPGTRLTVT.

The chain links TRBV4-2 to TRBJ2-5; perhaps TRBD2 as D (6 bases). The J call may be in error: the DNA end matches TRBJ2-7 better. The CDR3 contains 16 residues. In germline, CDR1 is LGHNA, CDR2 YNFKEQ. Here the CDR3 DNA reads TGTGCCAGCAGCCCGGGGATGCGGGACTCTTCCTACGAGCAGTACTTC. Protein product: CASSPGMRDSSYEQYF.

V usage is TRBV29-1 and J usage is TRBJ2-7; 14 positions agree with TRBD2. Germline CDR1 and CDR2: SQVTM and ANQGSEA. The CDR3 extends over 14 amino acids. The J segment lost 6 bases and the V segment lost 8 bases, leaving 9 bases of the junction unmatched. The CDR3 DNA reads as TGCAGCTTTCTTTCCGGACTAGCGGGAGGCGAGCAGTACTTC. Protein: CSFLSGLAGGEQYF.

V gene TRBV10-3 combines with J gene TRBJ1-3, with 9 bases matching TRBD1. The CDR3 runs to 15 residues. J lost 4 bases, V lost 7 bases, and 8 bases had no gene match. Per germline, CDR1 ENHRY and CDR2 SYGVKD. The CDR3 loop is CAITQGQGAGNTIYF. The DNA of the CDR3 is TGTGCCATCACACAGGGACAGGGTGCCGGAAACACCATATATTTT.

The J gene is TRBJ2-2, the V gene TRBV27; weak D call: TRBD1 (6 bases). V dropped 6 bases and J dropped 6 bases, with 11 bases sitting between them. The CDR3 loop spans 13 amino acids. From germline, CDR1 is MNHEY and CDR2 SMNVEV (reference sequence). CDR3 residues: CASSPQGPGELFF. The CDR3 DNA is TGTGCCAGCAGCCCCCAGGGGCCCGGGGAGCTGTTTTTT.

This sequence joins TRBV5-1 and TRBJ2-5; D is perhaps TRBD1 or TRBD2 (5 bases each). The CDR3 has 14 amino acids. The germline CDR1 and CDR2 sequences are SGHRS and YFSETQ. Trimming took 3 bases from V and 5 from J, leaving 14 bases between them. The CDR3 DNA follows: TGCGCCAGCAGCTCGGGTAGGGGAGAGGAGACCCAGTACTTC. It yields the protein CASSSGRGEETQYF.

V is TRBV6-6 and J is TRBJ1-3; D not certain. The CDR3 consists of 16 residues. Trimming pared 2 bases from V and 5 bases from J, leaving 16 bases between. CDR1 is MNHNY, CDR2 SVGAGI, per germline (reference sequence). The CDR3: CASSYALFYKRNTIYF. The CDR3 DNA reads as TGTGCCAGCAGTTACGCCCTATTCTACAAGAGAAACACCATATATTTT.